What follows are 28 T cell receptor beta chains derived from one specimen sequenced in a study of blood T cell repertoires in COVID-19 (dated by TCRdb to 2019 to 2021). Receptor libraries were prepared by the immunoSEQ multiplex PCR assay. TCRdb limited this immuneACCESS table to in-frame rearrangements with V and J called. A share of clones is missing; checked studies link under half to unresolved V genes, and the rest is unexplained. Across this sample there are 150,000 or so clones, with approximately 87% seen only once. The leading ten clones occupy around 10% of the sample. Sequencing was carried out using peripheral blood. Receptors were obtained from a woman aged 70 to 79 with COVID-19, enrolled during active disease.

The CDR3 nucleotides read TGCGCCAGCAGTGAGGTAGCGGGGGGGCTTTATGAGCAGTTCTTC. This codes for CASSEVAGGLYEQFF. The V gene is TRBV10-1, the J gene TRBJ2-1, with 11 bases lining up with TRBD2. CDR1 is WNHNN and CDR2 is SYGVQD in the germline V gene (reference sequence). The ends lost 2 bases at V and 8 bases at J; junction bases unmatched: 5. This CDR3 region has 15 residues.

V gene TRBV4-1 combines with J gene TRBJ1-2; maybe TRBD1 (5 bases). Germline loops: CDR1 MGHRA, CDR2 YSYEKL. Trimming cost V 1 base and J 5 bases, with 11 bases left between them. The CDR3 extends over 14 amino acids. CDR3 nucleotide sequence: TGCGCCAGCAGCCAAGGTCGGGGGGAGTATGGCTACACCTTC. It translates to CASSQGRGEYGYTF.

The CDR3 here is CASSLNRGVSYEQYF. The CDR3 nucleotides are TGTGCCAGCAGCTTAAACAGGGGAGTGTCCTACGAGCAGTACTTC. The V and J genes are TRBV27 and TRBJ2-7; 7 bases map to TRBD1. CDR1 is MNHEY, CDR2 SMNVEV, per germline (reference sequence). The ends lost 6 bases at V and 1 base at J; junction bases unmatched: 9. The CDR3 runs 15 residues.

CDR3 region: CAWSFRGANEKLFF. CDR3 coding DNA: TGTGCCTGGAGTTTCCGGGGTGCTAATGAAAAACTGTTTTTT. This chain joins TRBV30 and TRBJ1-4, with no clear D. This CDR3 comprises 14 residues. Germline values: CDR1 GTSNPN, CDR2 SVGIG (reference sequence). Trimming shortened V by 2 bases and J by 3 bases, and 10 bases separated the two germline ends.

The rearrangement uses TRBV29-1 and TRBJ2-3; unclear D gene. Between the trimmed V and J ends, which lost 2 bases and 2 bases, there was a span of 8 bases. The CDR3 spans 13 residues. Germline V lookup: CDR1 SQVTM, CDR2 ANQGSEA. The CDR3 sequence: CSVETQDTDTQYF. CDR3 sequence (DNA): TGCAGCGTTGAAACCCAGGACACAGATACGCAGTATTTT.

CDR3 DNA sequence: TGTGCCAGCAGCCCCCGACAGGGGAGGGAGGTTGAAAAACTGTTTTTT. Protein: CASSPRQGREVEKLFF. J is TRBJ1-4 and V is TRBV7-9; 8 bases fit TRBD1. The CDR3 length is 16 residues. The trim removed 5 bases at V and 7 bases at J, leaving 12 bases unmatched. Germline assignment: CDR1 SEHNR and CDR2 FQNEAQ (reference sequence).

The chain uses TRBV5-4 and TRBJ1-2; the match to TRBD1 covers 10 bases. This CDR3 is built from 17 residues. CDR1 is SGHNT and CDR2 is YYREEE in the germline V gene (reference sequence). V lost 3 bases to trimming and J lost 7 bases; unmatched junction nucleotides: 15. The CDR3 DNA reads as TGTGCCAGCAGCTCGTCGGGGCTAACGGACAGGGGGGGTGGCTACACCTTC. Protein sequence: CASSSSGLTDRGGGYTF.

On this clone itself: The junction shows a germline mismatch at one end, possibly a read error. V is TRBV3-1 (or the pseudogene TRBV3-2) and J is TRBJ1-4, with D hard to call. The CDR3 contains 17 residues. Per germline, CDR1 LGHDT and CDR2 YNNKEL (reference sequence). The CDR3 loop reads CASSPTPAGIASERLFF. CDR3 DNA sequence: TGTGCCAGCAGCCCCACCCCTGCCGGGATTGCCAGCGAAAGACTGTTTTTT.

The CDR3 here is CASSLLAIVLNSPLHF. CDR3 bases: TGTGCCAGCAGTTTATTAGCAATAGTCTTGAATTCACCCCTCCACTTT. The rearrangement links TRBV28 to TRBJ1-6; unclear D gene. The CDR3 has 16 residues. The V gene's germline CDR1 is MDHEN and CDR2 SYDVKM. V dropped 1 base and J dropped 7 bases, with 14 bases sitting between them.

This chain links TRBV15 with TRBJ2-1; 8 nucleotides line up with TRBD2. The CDR3 is 16 amino acids. Germline values: CDR1 LNHNV, CDR2 YYDKDF (reference sequence). After removal of 2 bases from V and 0 bases from J, the junction contained 3 bases not matched to a gene. The DNA of the CDR3 is TGTGCCACCAGCAGACCAAGCGGGGGCTCCTACAATGAGCAGTTCTTC. It is translated as CATSRPSGGSYNEQFF.

The rearrangement joins TRBV12-3 or TRBV12-4 to TRBJ1-2; 8 positions match TRBD1. Losses at the gene ends were 6 bases for V and 5 bases for J; bases not matched to a gene: 5. This CDR3 has 13 residues. The CDR3 is CASRPDRVYGYTF. The CDR3 DNA sequence: TGTGCCAGCAGACCGGACAGGGTGTATGGCTACACCTTC.

This chain uses TRBV7-8 with TRBJ1-2; D possibly corresponds to TRBD1 (5 bases). Germline V gene sequence: CDR1 SGHVS, CDR2 FQNEAQ. CDR3 length: 16 amino acids. V lost 2 bases and J 6 bases, leaving 19 bases between the germline ends. CDR3 coding DNA: TGTGCCAGCAGCTTAATGTCTCGGGGGACGAGACATGGCTACACCTTC. Residues: CASSLMSRGTRHGYTF.

The rearrangement joins TRBV6-5 to TRBJ2-1, with 7 bases aligning to TRBD2. V dropped 0 bases and J dropped 5; count of bases not matched to a gene: 4. The CDR3 contains 15 residues. Germline V CDR1 and CDR2: MNHEY, SVGAGI. The CDR3 sequence is CASSYSRGGHNEQFF. DNA for the CDR3: TGTGCCAGCAGTTACTCGAGGGGAGGGCACAATGAGCAGTTCTTC.

The table lists this clone with a count of one. The V gene is TRBV28, the J gene TRBJ1-2; 12 bases fit TRBD1. The CDR3 contains 15 residues. V lost 6 bases and J lost 6; bases outside the gene matches: 8. Germline CDR1 and CDR2: MDHEN and SYDVKM. Written as DNA, the CDR3 is TGTGCCAGCAGGACCCCGGGACAGGGGGCCAATGGCTACACCTTC. Residues: CASRTPGQGANGYTF.

V usage is TRBV19 and J usage is TRBJ2-3; 8 positions agree with TRBD2. The CDR3 totals 18 residues. Germline V lookup: CDR1 LNHDA, CDR2 SQIVND (reference sequence). V was pared by 2 bases and J by 4 bases, with 14 bases of the junction left unmatched. CDR3 residues: CASSIWSVGGGMPDTQYF. CDR3 sequence (DNA): TGTGCCAGTAGTATATGGTCGGTCGGGGGGGGGATGCCAGATACGCAGTATTTT.

The rearrangement uses TRBV6-5 and TRBJ1-2, with a weak D call TRBD1 (5 bases). Germline V gene lookup returns CDR1 MNHEY and CDR2 SVGAGI. This CDR3 is 13 amino acids long. V lost 7 bases to trimming and J lost 1 base, with 10 bases between them. The CDR3 reads CASTPGINYGYTF. The CDR3 bases are TGTGCCAGCACCCCAGGGATTAACTATGGCTACACCTTC.

This chain joins TRBV28 and TRBJ1-5; 7 nucleotides agree with TRBD1. The CDR3 extends over 15 amino acids. The germline CDR1 and CDR2 sequences are MDHEN and SYDVKM. V was clipped by 3 bases and J by 0 bases; unmatched bases: 2. The CDR3 is CASSLTGSSNQPQHF. The CDR3 DNA follows: TGTGCCAGCAGTTTGACAGGGAGTAGCAATCAGCCCCAGCATTTT.

The genes are TRBV21-1 and TRBJ1-2. TRBV21-1 is labeled a pseudogene. This CDR3 has 17 amino acids. The CDR3 spells CASSNPGRLKANYGYTF. As DNA, the CDR3 is TGTGCCAGCAGCAACCCCGGGAGGCTAAAAGCTAACTATGGCTACACCTTC.

The rearrangement links TRBV30 to TRBJ1-2; maybe TRBD1 (5 bases). Germline V gene data show CDR1 as GTSNPN and CDR2 as SVGIG (reference sequence). The CDR3 sequence is 14 residues long. The ends were cut back, 1 base at V and 7 bases at J, with 16 bases in the middle. The CDR3 spells CAWSGGWGDSGYTF. In nucleotides, the CDR3 is TGTGCCTGGAGTGGGGGATGGGGGGACTCTGGCTACACCTTC.

The genes are TRBV7-3 and TRBJ1-2; 11 nucleotides match TRBD1. CDR1 is SGHTA, CDR2 FQGTGA, per germline. The CDR3 sequence is 14 residues long. V shed 5 bases and J 7 bases; nucleotides not matched to a gene: 6. The CDR3 nucleotides are TGTGCCAGCAGCAAGGACAGGGGGCGGGGTGGCTACACCTTC. Protein sequence: CASSKDRGRGGYTF. The whole variable domain, remainder taken from reference TRBV7-3 and TRBJ1-2, is GAGVSQTPSNKVTEKGKYVELRCDPISGHTALYWYRQSLGQGPEFLIYFQGTGAADDSGLPNDRFFAVRPEGSVSTLKIQRTERGDSAVYLCASSKDRGRGGYTFGSGTRLTVV.

The chain has TRBV7-3 and TRBJ2-2, with D perhaps TRBD1 (5 bases). Germline V gene data show CDR1 as SGHTA and CDR2 as FQGTGA. CDR3 length: 17 residues. V dropped 2 bases and J dropped 6 bases, with 19 bases sitting between them. The CDR3 loop is CASSLYSFRQGAGELFF. The CDR3 DNA follows: TGTGCCAGCAGCTTATACTCCTTCCGGCAGGGTGCCGGGGAGCTGTTTTTT.

This chain links TRBV11-1 with TRBJ1-4; TRBD1 matches 8 bases. The length of the CDR3 is 16 residues. Germline V gene lookup returns CDR1 SGHAT and CDR2 FQDESV (reference sequence). The J segment lost 5 bases and the V segment lost 5 bases, leaving 10 bases of the junction unmatched. The CDR3 region is CASSDRGGGLNEKLFF. In DNA, the CDR3 is TGTGCCAGCAGCGACAGGGGCGGCGGATTAAATGAAAAACTGTTTTTT.

V gene TRBV11-2 combines with J gene TRBJ2-2; TRBD1 agrees at 7 bases. Germline V gene sequence: CDR1 SGHAT, CDR2 FQNNGV. There are 16 residues in the CDR3. V shed 1 base, J shed 3 bases, and the junction held 5 bases outside the gene matches. The CDR3 DNA follows: TGTGCCAGCAGCTTAGTGGGGGACAGTTACACCGGGGAGCTGTTTTTT. It specifies CASSLVGDSYTGELFF.

This sequence joins TRBV14 and TRBJ1-3, with 7 bases lining up with TRBD1. The CDR3 sequence is 16 residues long. The V gene's germline CDR1 is SGHDN and CDR2 FVKESK. V lost 8 bases and J lost 0; bases outside the gene matches: 10. The CDR3 loop is CASGPLDRSSGNTIYF. DNA for the CDR3: TGTGCCAGCGGACCGTTGGACAGGAGCTCTGGAAACACCATATATTTT.

This clone was seen once. The rearrangement links TRBV28 to TRBJ1-4, with a possible D match to TRBD1 (6 bases). V lost 3 bases to trimming and J lost 0 bases, with 14 bases between them. This CDR3 is built from 17 residues. From germline, CDR1 is MDHEN and CDR2 SYDVKM. CDR3 in amino acids: CASSFTGQPATNEKLFF. The CDR3 coding sequence is TGTGCCAGCAGTTTTACCGGACAGCCCGCAACTAATGAAAAACTGTTTTTT.

This chain joins TRBV2 and TRBJ2-1, with D possibly TRBD2 on 6 matching bases. Germline CDR1 SNHLY, CDR2 FYNNEI. The CDR3 contains 14 residues. Trimming cost V 5 bases and J 8 bases, with 16 bases left between them. In nucleotides, the CDR3 is TGTGCCAGCAGTCGGCGGTACGGGGAGGATGAGCAGTTCTTC. Its protein is CASSRRYGEDEQFF.

The chain recombines TRBV18 with TRBJ2-7, with 11 bases identical to TRBD2. Germline CDR1 and CDR2: KGHSH and LQKENI. The CDR3 contains 16 residues. V shed 3 bases, J shed 6 bases, and the junction held 10 bases outside the gene matches. The CDR3 sequence: CASSPTSGISPGEQYF. The CDR3 DNA sequence: TGTGCCAGCTCACCGACTAGCGGGATATCCCCAGGCGAGCAGTACTTC.

This chain links TRBV7-3 with TRBJ2-3, with 9 bases identical to TRBD1. The germline V gene has CDR1 SGHTA and CDR2 FQGTGA. The CDR3 is 15 residues long. Trimming removed 5 bases from V and 5 bases from J; junction bases left unmatched: 8. The CDR3 loop is CASSLDRGRGDTQYF. Written as DNA, the CDR3 is TGTGCCAGCAGCCTGGACAGGGGCCGTGGAGATACGCAGTATTTT.